This entry features one T cell receptor beta chain sequence. The data stem from a study of blood T cell repertoires in COVID-19. Study details: Samples taken during acute and convalescent COVID-19 were collected in the United States, Italy and Spain. Sample material is recorded as cDNA or gDNA derived from T cells, B-cell-depleted T cells, or PBMCs.

This CDR3 spans 13 amino acids. CDR1 MNHNY and CDR2 SVGAGI come from the germline V gene (reference sequence). Trimming removed 5 bases from V and 1 base from J, with 5 bases in between. In the source study's methods: Reference gene primer amplification gave estimated nucleated cell counts. Some clones are missing from TCRdb's copy, which holds only in-frame ones; the method was immunoSEQ multiplex PCR. V and J calls and clone size are those listed in that table; D and trimming were worked out from the DNA. Of over 75,000 clones in the sample, 90% were seen once. V and J are TRBV6-6 and TRBJ2-2, with D uncertain. The specimen sequenced was peripheral blood. The TCR comes from a human donor with active COVID-19. The donor label of this sample is uncertain. CDR3 amino acids: CASSRQNTGELFF. The CDR3 DNA reads as TGTGCCAGCAGTCGCCAGAACACCGGGGAGCTGTTTTTT.